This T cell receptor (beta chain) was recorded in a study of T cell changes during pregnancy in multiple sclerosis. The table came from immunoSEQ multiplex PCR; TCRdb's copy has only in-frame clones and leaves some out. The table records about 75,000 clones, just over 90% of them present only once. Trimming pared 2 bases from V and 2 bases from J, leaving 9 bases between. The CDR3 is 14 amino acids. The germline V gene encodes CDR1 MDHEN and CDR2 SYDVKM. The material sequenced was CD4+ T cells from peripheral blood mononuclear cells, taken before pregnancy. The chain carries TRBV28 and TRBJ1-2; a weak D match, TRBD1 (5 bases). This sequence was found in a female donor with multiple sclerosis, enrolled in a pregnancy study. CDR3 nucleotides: TGTGCCAGCAGTTTAGGAGGGGCCAACTATGGCTACACCTTC. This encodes CASSLGGANYGYTF.